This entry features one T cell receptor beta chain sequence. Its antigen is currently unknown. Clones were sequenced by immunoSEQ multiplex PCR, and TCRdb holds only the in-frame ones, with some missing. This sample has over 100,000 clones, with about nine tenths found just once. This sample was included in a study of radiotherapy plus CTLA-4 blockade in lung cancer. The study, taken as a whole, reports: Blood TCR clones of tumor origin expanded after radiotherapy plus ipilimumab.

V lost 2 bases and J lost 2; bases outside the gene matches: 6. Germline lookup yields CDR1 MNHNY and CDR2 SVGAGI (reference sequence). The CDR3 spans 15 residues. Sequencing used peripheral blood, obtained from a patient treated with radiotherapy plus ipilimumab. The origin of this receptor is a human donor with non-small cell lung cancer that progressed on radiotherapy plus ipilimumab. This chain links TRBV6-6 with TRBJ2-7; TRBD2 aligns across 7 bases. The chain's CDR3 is CASSYGASGAYEQYF. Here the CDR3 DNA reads TGTGCCAGCAGTTACGGGGCTAGCGGTGCCTACGAGCAGTACTTC.